The T cell receptor beta chain described here comes from a study of beta chain features in type 1 diabetes (dated by TCRdb to the late 2010s). For the wider study: Mean age, gender distribution, total cell number and subset yield did not differ between patients and healthy donors. A total of some 110 million sorted cells were examined across all samples, and a strong correlation was observed between cell number per subset and RNA yield. In the study, TCRB repertoires of sorted circulating CD4+ T cell subsets from recently diagnosed type 1 diabetes patients were compared with those of matched healthy donors. Regulatory and stem cell-like memory subsets were obtained from only 8 patients and roughly 8 healthy donors, while naive and central memory subsets were obtained from all 28 donors.

Comments on this clone: Its antigen has not been determined. Nothing much larger sits one base from this clone, and base qualities are not available.

Results and caveats for the whole study, not just this receptor: Only small numbers of individuals were included in the HLA sub-analyses, which left unresolved whether HLA type had any influence on TCRB rearrangement. Shorter templates might have been favored by PCR, but patient and control samples were amplified and corrected together, so both groups would have been affected equally by any skew. At VDJ recombination sites, type 1 diabetes patients had fewer insertions and more deleted nucleotides, which implies abnormalities in thymic rearrangement. Because cDNA was sequenced instead of genomic DNA, activated cells with high expression could be over-represented, although the groups did not differ in activation or CD3 levels. Type 1 diabetes patients showed a moderate but significant shortening of TCRB CDR3 length in all four CD4+ subsets. Naive, central memory and regulatory TCRB repertoires appeared more similar among patients than among healthy donors.

The CDR1 and CDR2 encoded by the germline V gene are SGHDT and YYEEEE. Trimming at the junction amounts to 1 base on V and 0 bases on J, and the germline ends lie 10 bases apart. The CDR3 spans 16 residues, from the cysteine through the phenylalanine. CDR3 DNA is the only sequence kept; it has 48 bases, read in frame from the first base. A single peripheral blood draw of approximately 110 mL on average was collected from each donor into heparinised tubes. Using a panel that included CD45RO, CCR7, CD25, CD127, CD95 and CD27, naive, central memory, regulatory and stem cell-like memory CD4+ T cells were sorted on a BD FACSAria II. A purity above 98% was achieved for all sorted populations. PBMCs were isolated right away by Lymphoprep density gradient centrifugation and were stained directly, without culture. So that batch effects would be minimized, each experiment stained and sorted samples in pairs, pairing one healthy donor with one patient.

The entire isolated RNA was reverse transcribed using the High Capacity cDNA Reverse Transcription Kit, and thus expressed TCRB transcripts were sequenced. Deep immunoSEQ sequencing was performed on naive, central memory and regulatory T cell samples, with an average of about 3.6 million total reads per sample. After sorted cells were lysed in RLT buffer, RNA was extracted with DNase-treated RNeasy Micro or Mini kits, with the choice depending on cell number. Each cell subset was processed separately to prevent cross-contamination, with patient and healthy donor samples processed together. The immunoSEQ multiplex PCR was used to amplify TCRB sequences from cDNA, yielding 87-bp fragments that span the CDR3 region. Amplicons were sequenced on the Illumina HiSeq platform. As for how the authors treated the data: Synthetic template baselines were used to correct PCR bias computationally, reads within Hamming distance 2 were collapsed, and singletons that could not be merged were discarded. Reads were aligned against IMGT to assign V, D and J genes, CDR3 length and insertions or deletions at six rearrangement sites. Within each subset, clonotype counts were normalized to sorted cell number, after which true diversity and Gini coefficients were computed with the tcR R package. Repertoire sharing was quantified using the overlap coefficient calculated on TCRB nucleotide sequences. Out-of-frame TCRB sequences from naive cells were analyzed to stand in for the pre-selection repertoire. As stored in TCRdb, this immuneACCESS dataset retains in-frame rearrangements with V and J assigned. A fraction of the clones does not appear; measured against another copy, unresolved V genes explain less than half of the discrepancy, and the remainder lacks a known reason. Clone size and the V and J calls come from that table; the DNA yielded D and trimming. This sample has roughly 730,000 clones in its table, and roughly an eighth of those were observed once. In total, the top ten clones hold approximately 0.021% of the sample.

This chain is built from TRBV5-6 and TRBJ2-2; the D gene is possibly TRBD1 or TRBD2, with 5 bases matching each. The source is a man between 18 and 29 years old with type 1 diabetes. The source material was naive CD4+ T cells from blood. This sample's cell subset or site label indicates: true naive CD4+ T cells. The DNA sequence follows: TGTGCCAGCAGCTTGACGGGGCTTGCGAACACCGGGGAGCTGTTTTTT. Its coded protein is CASSLTGLANTGELFF.